This T cell receptor (beta chain) was identified during a study of neurological immune-mediated disorders. Findings of the study overall: Among expanded clones, no CDR3 amino acid sequences were shared across subjects, a pattern suggesting private repertoires in all groups.

The CDR3 runs to 16 residues. V was trimmed by 0 bases and J by 3 bases, leaving 15 bases between them. Germline CDR1 and CDR2: DFQATT and SNEGSKA (reference sequence). TCRdb fed the 5' RACE reads into MiXCR, producing one record per CDR3 protein. The sample has approximately 48,000 distinct CDR3 sequences; about 12% are singletons. The table lists this clonotype with many counts. Its antigen remains unknown. The time point is: longitudinal time-point 3. The unsorted libraries were produced from 2 million PBMCs held at -80 C. The TCR sequence derives from a male donor with HTLV-1-associated myelopathy (HAM/TSP). The chain couples TRBV20-1 to TRBJ1-5; D is perhaps TRBD1 (6 bases). The sample comprised PBMCs. CDR3 region: CSARDGRGRLNQPQHF. CDR3 bases: TGCAGTGCTAGAGATGGTCGGGGGCGACTCAATCAGCCCCAGCATTTT.